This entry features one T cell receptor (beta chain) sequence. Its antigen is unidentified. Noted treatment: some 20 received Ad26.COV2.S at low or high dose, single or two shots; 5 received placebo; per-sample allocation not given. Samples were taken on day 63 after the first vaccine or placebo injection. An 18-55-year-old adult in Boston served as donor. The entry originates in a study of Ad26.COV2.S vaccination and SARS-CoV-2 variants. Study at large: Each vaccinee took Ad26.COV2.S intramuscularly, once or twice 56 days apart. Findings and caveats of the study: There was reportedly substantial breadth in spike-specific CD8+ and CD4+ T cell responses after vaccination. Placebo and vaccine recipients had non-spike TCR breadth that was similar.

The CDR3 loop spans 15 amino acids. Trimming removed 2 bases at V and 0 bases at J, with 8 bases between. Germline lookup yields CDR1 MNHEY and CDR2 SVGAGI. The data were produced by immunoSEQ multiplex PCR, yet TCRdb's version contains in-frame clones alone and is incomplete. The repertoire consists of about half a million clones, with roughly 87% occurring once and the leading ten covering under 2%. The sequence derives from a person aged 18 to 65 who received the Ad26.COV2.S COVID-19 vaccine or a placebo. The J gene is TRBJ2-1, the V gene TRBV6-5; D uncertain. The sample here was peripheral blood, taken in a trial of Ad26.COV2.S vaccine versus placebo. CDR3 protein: CASSYTRSSYNEQFF. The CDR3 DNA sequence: TGTGCCAGCAGTTACACGAGGAGCTCCTACAATGAGCAGTTCTTC.